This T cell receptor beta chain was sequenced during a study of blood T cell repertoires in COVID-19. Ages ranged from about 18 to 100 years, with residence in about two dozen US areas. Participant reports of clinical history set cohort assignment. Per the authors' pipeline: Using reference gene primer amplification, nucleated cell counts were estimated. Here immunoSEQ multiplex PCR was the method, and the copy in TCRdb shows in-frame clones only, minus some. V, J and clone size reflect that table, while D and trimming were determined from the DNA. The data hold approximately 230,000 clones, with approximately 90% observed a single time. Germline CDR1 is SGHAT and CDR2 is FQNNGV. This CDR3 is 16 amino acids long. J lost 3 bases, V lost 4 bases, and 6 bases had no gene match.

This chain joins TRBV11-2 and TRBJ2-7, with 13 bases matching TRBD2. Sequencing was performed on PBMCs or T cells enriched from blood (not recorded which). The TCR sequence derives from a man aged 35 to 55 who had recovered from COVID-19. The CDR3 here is CASSSGLAGTNYEQYF. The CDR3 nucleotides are TGTGCCAGCAGCTCGGGACTAGCGGGAACAAACTACGAGCAGTACTTC. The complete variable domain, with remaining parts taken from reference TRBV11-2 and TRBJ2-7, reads EAGVAQSPRYKIIEKRQSVAFWCNPISGHATLYWYQQILGQGPKLLIQFQNNGVVDDSQLPKDRFSAERLKGVDSTLKIQPAKLEDSAVYLCASSSGLAGTNYEQYFGPGTRLTVT.